Below are 27 T cell receptor beta chains sequenced from a single sample in a study of cytomegalovirus exposure and HLA in healthy donors. The protocol was immunoSEQ multiplex PCR, while the TCRdb copy is restricted to in-frame clones and leaves out a portion. The table has about 160,000 clones, around 92% seen once; the top ten hold about a tenth. The source material was PBMCs. These TCRs come from a young woman in good health and CMV-seropositive.

This chain connects TRBV6-6 to TRBJ1-1; no clear D gene. Germline V lookup: CDR1 MNHNY, CDR2 SVGAGI (reference sequence). This CDR3 is 15 amino acids long. Trimming stripped 0 bases from V and 1 base from J, with 9 bases between. The CDR3 here is CASSYSEISNTEAFF. The CDR3 nucleotides are TGTGCCAGCAGTTACTCAGAGATATCGAACACTGAAGCTTTCTTT.

The chain combines TRBV9 with TRBJ2-3; 8 bases align to TRBD1. The CDR3 covers 19 residues. V shed 4 bases, J shed 0 bases, and the junction held 16 bases outside the gene matches. Per germline, CDR1 SGDLS and CDR2 YYNGEE. CDR3 DNA sequence: TGTGCCAGCAGCACGTACCCGCAGAAGGGGACAGGTAGCACAGATACGCAGTATTTT. This encodes CASSTYPQKGTGSTDTQYF.

This chain connects TRBV7-3 to TRBJ2-3; D is unresolved. The CDR3 runs to 12 residues. Between the trimmed V and J ends, which lost 5 bases and 4 bases, there was a span of 7 bases. CDR1 and CDR2 (germline): SGHTA, FQGTGA. CDR3 in DNA: TGTGCCAGCAGCCCGAACTCAGATACGCAGTATTTT. Amino acids: CASSPNSDTQYF.

The V gene is TRBV30, the J gene TRBJ1-4; TRBD1 is a possible D gene (6 bases). V was trimmed by 0 bases and J by 6 bases, leaving 14 bases between them. The length of the CDR3 is 15 residues. The germline CDR1 and CDR2 sequences are GTSNPN and SVGIG (reference sequence). CDR3 DNA sequence: TGTGCCTGGAGTGTAAAGGACAGTGCGGATGAAAAACTGTTTTTT. The encoded protein is CAWSVKDSADEKLFF.

The V call is TRBV4-1, the J call TRBJ1-2; D not certain. CDR3 length equals 13 residues. Looked up from germline, CDR1 is MGHRA and CDR2 is YSYEKL. With 5 bases removed from V and 7 bases from J, the gap between germline ends came to 14 bases. The CDR3 DNA reads as TGCGCCAGCAGCGACTCGCGGGCCATTGGCTACACCTTC. This gives the protein CASSDSRAIGYTF.

The chain recombines TRBV9 with TRBJ2-1; 7 bases are shared with TRBD2. Germline CDR1 SGDLS, CDR2 YYNGEE. Trimming removed 0 bases from V and 7 bases from J; junction bases left unmatched: 7. The CDR3 consists of 15 residues. The CDR3 DNA reads as TGTGCCAGCAGCGTAGGGGCGGGAGTGGGGAATGAGCAGTTCTTC. Residues: CASSVGAGVGNEQFF.

V gene TRBV21-1 combines with J gene TRBJ2-7; the table calls TRBD1, which could not be checked here. TRBV21-1 is deemed a pseudogene. This CDR3 contains 17 residues. CDR3 sequence: CASSKENYRERTYEQYF. CDR3 nucleotides: TGTGCCAGCAGCAAAGAGAATTACAGGGAGAGGACCTACGAGCAGTACTTC.

This chain connects TRBV4-1 to TRBJ2-3, with 8 bases identical to TRBD2. Per germline, CDR1 MGHRA and CDR2 YSYEKL. The ends lost 0 bases at V and 1 base at J; junction bases unmatched: 6. This CDR3 has 17 residues. This CDR3 reads CASSQDASGGGTDTQYF. CDR3 nucleotides: TGCGCCAGCAGCCAAGATGCCAGCGGGGGTGGCACAGATACGCAGTATTTT.

The CDR3 nucleotides are TGTGCCAGCAGCTTGAGTGGAGGGAGAGGGTCCTACGAGCAGTACTTC. Translation gives CASSLSGGRGSYEQYF. V gene TRBV5-5 combines with J gene TRBJ2-7; TRBD2 is a possible D gene (6 bases). V gave up 1 base and J gave up 1 base, with 15 bases separating them. The CDR3 has 16 amino acids. Per germline, CDR1 SGHKS and CDR2 YYEKEE (reference sequence).

The V gene is TRBV19, the J gene TRBJ1-5; maybe TRBD1 (5 bases). The length of the CDR3 is 14 residues. The germline V gene encodes CDR1 LNHDA and CDR2 SQIVND (reference sequence). Trimming shortened V by 3 bases and J by 3 bases, and 9 bases separated the two germline ends. In DNA, the CDR3 is TGTGCCAGTAGTATTATCAGGGACAATCAGCCCCAGCATTTT. Amino acid sequence: CASSIIRDNQPQHF.

This clone has only one observation. The V call is TRBV30, the J call TRBJ2-2; 14 bases agree with TRBD2. Trimming took 5 bases from V and 10 from J; bases not matched to a gene: 6. Germline V gene sequence: CDR1 GTSNPN, CDR2 SVGIG (reference sequence). The CDR3 runs 14 residues. CDR3 amino acids: CAWGETSGREELFF. CDR3 DNA sequence: TGTGCCTGGGGAGAGACTAGCGGGAGGGAGGAGCTGTTTTTT.

This chain joins TRBV30 and TRBJ2-5; a possible D gene is TRBD1 (5 bases). V shed 0 bases and J shed 5 bases, with 13 bases lying between them. The CDR3 is 14 amino acids. Germline lookup yields CDR1 GTSNPN and CDR2 SVGIG (reference sequence). In DNA form, the CDR3 reads TGTGCCTGGAGTGTACTAAACAGGTGGGAGACCCAGTACTTC. Translating gives CAWSVLNRWETQYF.

Points on this clone: One end of the junction fails to match germline, which may point to a read error. The chain recombines TRBV19 with TRBJ2-6, with 7 bases lining up with TRBD1. The germline V gene has CDR1 LNHDA and CDR2 SQIVND (reference sequence). The CDR3 spans 15 residues. This CDR3 is CASSLDRAGANVLTF. As DNA, the CDR3 is TGTGCCAGTAGTCTAGACAGGGCTGGGGCCAACGTCCTGACTTTC.

This clone was counted only a few times. V gene TRBV10-1 combines with J gene TRBJ1-2; weak D call: TRBD1 (5 bases). Germline loops: CDR1 WNHNN, CDR2 SYGVQD (reference sequence). V was cut by 2 bases and J by 5 bases, with 9 bases left in between. The CDR3 runs 13 residues. CDR3 nucleotides: TGCGCCAGCAGTGAGAGGCCAGGGTATGGCTACACCTTC. Its translation: CASSERPGYGYTF.

V gene TRBV10-3 combines with J gene TRBJ2-3; 8 bases are a match to TRBD2. The CDR3 contains 14 residues. Per the germline V gene, CDR1 is ENHRY and CDR2 is SYGVKD. V was clipped by 6 bases and J by 5 bases; unmatched bases: 7. For the CDR3, the DNA is TGTGCCATCAGGAATACTAGCGGAGGAGATACGCAGTATTTT. This gives the protein CAIRNTSGGDTQYF.

This clone has only a few counts. This chain connects TRBV27 to TRBJ1-2, with TRBD1 matching over 8 bases. Losses at the gene ends were 8 bases for V and 7 bases for J; bases not matched to a gene: 9. The CDR3 covers 13 residues. Germline loops: CDR1 MNHEY, CDR2 SMNVEV (reference sequence). The CDR3 spells CASGTDRAFGYTF. The CDR3 nucleotides read TGTGCCAGCGGCACGGACAGGGCCTTTGGCTACACCTTC.

The chain links TRBV25-1 to TRBJ1-4; D unclear. The germline V gene encodes CDR1 MGHDK and CDR2 SYGVNS. V was shortened by 1 base and J by 4 bases, with 7 bases between the two germline ends. CDR3 length: 14 amino acids. The CDR3 sequence: CASSESSGNEKLFF. The DNA of the CDR3 is TGTGCCAGCAGTGAATCGTCGGGTAATGAAAAACTGTTTTTT.

This chain joins TRBV4-3 and TRBJ2-1; 13 positions agree with TRBD2. The CDR3 has 16 residues. Trimming removed 3 bases from V and 8 bases from J; junction bases left unmatched: 7. CDR1 is LGHNA and CDR2 is YSLEER in the germline V gene. In DNA, the CDR3 is TGCGCCAGCAGCCACCTACTAGCGGGAGGGCTAGATGAGCAGTTCTTC. Protein product: CASSHLLAGGLDEQFF.

The CDR3 DNA sequence: TGTGCCAGCTCACCACAAGGGGCGACTAGCGGGAGGCCTGAGACCCAGTACTTC. This gives the protein CASSPQGATSGRPETQYF. The chain joins TRBV18 to TRBJ2-5; 13 positions agree with TRBD2. V was pared by 1 base and J by 5 bases, with 10 bases of the junction left unmatched. There are 18 residues in the CDR3. CDR1 KGHSH and CDR2 LQKENI come from the germline V gene.

J is TRBJ1-1 and V is TRBV10-3, with TRBD1 as a possible D gene (6 bases). The CDR3 extends over 14 amino acids. The germline V and J ends were trimmed by 7 bases and 0 bases, with 12 bases remaining between them. Germline CDR1 reads ENHRY; CDR2 reads SYGVKD. The CDR3 coding sequence is TGTGCCATCAAAAGGACAGATATGAACACTGAAGCTTTCTTT. Its protein is CAIKRTDMNTEAFF.

The gene calls are TRBV10-1 and TRBJ2-3; 7 bases are shared with TRBD2. The CDR3 consists of 14 residues. The ends lost 4 bases at V and 2 bases at J; junction bases unmatched: 3. Looked up from germline, CDR1 is WNHNN and CDR2 is SYGVQD (reference sequence). The CDR3 DNA reads TGCGCCAGCAGTGGGACTAGTGACACAGATACGCAGTATTTT. Translation: CASSGTSDTDTQYF.

The CDR3 protein is CASSLVEEDTYEQYF. CDR3 bases: TGTGCCAGCAGCTTAGTAGAGGAGGATACCTACGAGCAGTACTTC. The chain combines TRBV11-3 with TRBJ2-7; D may be TRBD2 (5 bases). Per the germline V gene, CDR1 is SGHNT and CDR2 is YENEEA. Between the trimmed V and J ends, which lost 1 base and 2 bases, there was a span of 12 bases. The CDR3 is made up of 15 amino acids.

This clone appeared once. V is TRBV5-6 and J is TRBJ1-1; 9 bases fit TRBD1. The CDR3 has 16 amino acids. CDR1 and CDR2 from the germline V gene are SGHDT and YYEEEE. V shed 2 bases, J shed 4 bases, and the junction held 9 bases outside the gene matches. The CDR3 region is CASSFGTGRYSTEAFF. The CDR3 DNA reads TGTGCCAGCAGCTTCGGGACAGGGAGGTATAGCACTGAAGCTTTCTTT.

The V gene is TRBV7-4, the J gene TRBJ2-3; 8 positions agree with TRBD2. Germline V gene lookup returns CDR1 SGHVT and CDR2 SQSDAQ. This CDR3 contains 15 residues. The junction had 5 bases not matched to a gene; V was cut back by 2 bases and J by 4 bases. CDR3 loop: CASSLRLACADTQYF. In nucleotides, the CDR3 is TGTGCCAGCAGCTTAAGACTAGCGTGTGCAGATACGCAGTATTTT.

The chain has TRBV9 and TRBJ2-1, with TRBD2 identical over 7 bases. V was pared by 2 bases and J by 6 bases, with 5 bases of the junction left unmatched. CDR3 length: 14 residues. Germline CDR1 and CDR2: SGDLS and YYNGEE. For the CDR3, the DNA is TGTGCCAGCAGCGTCCGAAGCGGGACCAATGAGCAGTTCTTC. It is translated as CASSVRSGTNEQFF.

This CDR3 is CASSPLETRVYNEQFF. DNA of the CDR3: TGCGCCAGCAGCCCCCTAGAGACTAGGGTCTACAATGAGCAGTTCTTC. J is TRBJ2-1 and V is TRBV5-1; D possibly corresponds to TRBD2 (6 bases). This CDR3 contains 16 residues. CDR1 SGHRS and CDR2 YFSETQ come from the germline V gene. Trimming cost V 4 bases and J 3 bases, with 17 bases left between them.

The J gene is TRBJ2-7, the V gene TRBV29-1; unclear D gene. From germline, CDR1 is SQVTM and CDR2 ANQGSEA. V lost 5 bases to trimming and J lost 1 base, with 12 bases between them. This CDR3 has 13 amino acids. DNA of the CDR3: TGCAGCGTTTTCTACAGAAATTCCTACGAGCAGTACTTC. It encodes CSVFYRNSYEQYF.